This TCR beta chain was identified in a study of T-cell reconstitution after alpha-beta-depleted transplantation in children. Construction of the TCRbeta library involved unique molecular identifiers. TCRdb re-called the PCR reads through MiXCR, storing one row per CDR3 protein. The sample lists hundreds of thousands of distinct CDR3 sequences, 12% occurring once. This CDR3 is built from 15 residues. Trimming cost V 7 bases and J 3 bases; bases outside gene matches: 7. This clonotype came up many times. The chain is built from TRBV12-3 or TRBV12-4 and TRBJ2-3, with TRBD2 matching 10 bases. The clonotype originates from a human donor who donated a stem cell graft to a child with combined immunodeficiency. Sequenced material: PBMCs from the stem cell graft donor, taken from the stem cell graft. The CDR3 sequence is CASTRTSGATDTQYF. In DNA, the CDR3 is TGTGCCAGCACCAGAACTAGCGGGGCGACAGATACGCAGTATTTT.